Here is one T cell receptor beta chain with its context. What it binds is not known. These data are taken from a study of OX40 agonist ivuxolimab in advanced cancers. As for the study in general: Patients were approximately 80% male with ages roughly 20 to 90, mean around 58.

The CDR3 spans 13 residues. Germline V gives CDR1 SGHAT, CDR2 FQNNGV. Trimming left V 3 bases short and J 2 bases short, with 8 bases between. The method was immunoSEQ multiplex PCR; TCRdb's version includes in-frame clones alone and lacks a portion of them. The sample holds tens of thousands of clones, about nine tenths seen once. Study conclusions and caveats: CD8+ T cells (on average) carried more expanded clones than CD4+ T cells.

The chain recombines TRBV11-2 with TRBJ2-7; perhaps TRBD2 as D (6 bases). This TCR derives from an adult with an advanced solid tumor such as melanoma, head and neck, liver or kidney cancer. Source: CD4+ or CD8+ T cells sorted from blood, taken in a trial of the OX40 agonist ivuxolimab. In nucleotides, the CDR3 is TGTGCCAGCAGCTTGGGAGGACCCTACGAGCAGTACGTC. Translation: CASSLGGPYEQYV.